This T cell receptor (beta chain) is drawn from a study of T cells in localized non-small cell lung cancer. General study findings and limits: Because sequencing included only one region (of the tumor), heterogeneity remains possible. An association was observed between higher blood T cell density and longer overall survival. Of the tissues analyzed, uninvolved adjacent lung showed maximal T cell clonality, greater than tumor. Median detection of top 100 tumor clones in adjacent lung was roughly 61 clones.

Worth noting for this clone: Its antigen remains unknown.

Clones were read by immunoSEQ multiplex PCR, and TCRdb kept only the in-frame ones, dropping some. The repertoire holds around 91,000 clones, with roughly 90% as singletons. The source was peripheral blood, collected before any cancer treatment. The source is a man between 40 and 70 years old with stage I squamous cell lung carcinoma.

The CDR3 sequence: CASSLAGTANNSPLHF. CDR3 DNA: TGTGCCAGCAGCTTAGCTGGGACAGCTAATAATTCACCCCTCCACTTT. The chain has TRBV11-2 and TRBJ1-6; 7 bases match TRBD1. The CDR3 is made up of 16 amino acids. V was clipped by 1 base and J by 5 bases; unmatched bases: 5. The germline gives CDR1 SGHAT, CDR2 FQNNGV. Based on the CDR3 plus reference TRBV11-2 and TRBJ1-6, the full variable domain is EAGVAQSPRYKIIEKRQSVAFWCNPISGHATLYWYQQILGQGPKLLIQFQNNGVVDDSQLPKDRFSAERLKGVDSTLKIQPAKLEDSAVYLCASSLAGTANNSPLHFGNGTRLTVT.